This T cell receptor beta chain was captured by sequencing in a study of shared clonotypes between healthy human individuals. Study background: Every donor yielded three CD4 naive, three CD4 memory, two CD8 naive and one CD8 memory plate. Study results and caveats: Generally, estimated richness proved larger in naive subsets than it did in memory subsets.

In the naive CD8 group, cells lacked CD45RO and were positively selected for CCR7, so terminally differentiated effector memory CD45RA+ cells were left out. Original processing methods: Junction-only immunoSEQ data arrived without quality scores, meaning filtering differed. Some clones are missing from TCRdb's copy, which holds only in-frame ones; the method was immunoSEQ multiplex PCR. D and trimming come from the DNA, and the V and J calls and clone size come from that table. Of roughly 2.1 million clones detected, 85% to 95% appear once; the ten largest clones hold around 1.7%. With 3 bases removed from V and 2 bases from J, the gap between germline ends came to 8 bases. CDR3 length: 13 residues. Per the germline V gene, CDR1 is LNHNV and CDR2 is YYDKDF (reference sequence). Of note for this clone: Its antigen is undetermined.

Sequenced material: naive CD8+ T cells from PBMCs. The TCR was taken from a man younger than 35 in good health. Some clones in this sample may be carry-over from other donors' samples. The rearrangement links TRBV15 to TRBJ2-7; D is possibly TRBD1 (5 bases). The CDR3 coding sequence is TGTGCCACCAGCAGGACAGTAACCTACGAGCAGTACTTC. It yields the protein CATSRTVTYEQYF.